This T cell receptor beta chain was found in a study of blood T cell repertoires in COVID-19. For the study at large: Sites in the United States, Italy and Spain provided acute and convalescent COVID-19 samples. T cells, B-cell-depleted T cells, or PBMCs supplied cDNA or gDNA.

This CDR3 is built from 14 residues. Per the germline V gene, CDR1 is MNHNS and CDR2 is SASEGT. V was cut by 1 base and J by 8 bases, with 12 bases left in between. Methods used by the authors: Reference gene primer amplification in the assay estimated nucleated cell counts. Using immunoSEQ multiplex PCR, the repertoire was profiled, and TCRdb retains in-frame clones only, with some absent. V, J and clone size derive from that table, while D and trimming were established from the DNA sequence. This sample yields roughly 53,000 clones, of which under 90% are seen a single time; over 2% belongs to the top ten.

This TCR derives from a man over 45 with acute or convalescent COVID-19. This chain uses TRBV6-1 with TRBJ2-1; the D gene is possibly TRBD1 (6 bases). The specimen sequenced was peripheral blood. CDR3 region: CASSEVGRGDEQFF. CDR3 coding DNA: TGTGCCAGCAGTGAAGTGGGCAGGGGAGATGAGCAGTTCTTC.